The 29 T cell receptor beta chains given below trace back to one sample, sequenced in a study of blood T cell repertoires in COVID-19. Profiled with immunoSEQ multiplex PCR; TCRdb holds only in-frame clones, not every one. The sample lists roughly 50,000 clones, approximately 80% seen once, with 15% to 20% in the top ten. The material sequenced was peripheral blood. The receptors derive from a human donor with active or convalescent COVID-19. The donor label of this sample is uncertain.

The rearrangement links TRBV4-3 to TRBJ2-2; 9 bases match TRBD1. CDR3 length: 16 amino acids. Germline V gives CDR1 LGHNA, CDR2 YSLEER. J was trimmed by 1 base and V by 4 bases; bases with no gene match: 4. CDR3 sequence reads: CASSRETGGNTGELFF. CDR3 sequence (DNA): TGCGCCAGCAGCCGAGAGACAGGGGGGAACACCGGGGAGCTGTTTTTT.

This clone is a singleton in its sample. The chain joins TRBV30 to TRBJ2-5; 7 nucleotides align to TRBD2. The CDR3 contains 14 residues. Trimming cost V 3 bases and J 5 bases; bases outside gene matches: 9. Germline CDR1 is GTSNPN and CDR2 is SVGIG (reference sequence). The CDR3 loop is CAWRMGLPGETQYF. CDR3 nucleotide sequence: TGTGCCTGGAGGATGGGACTACCCGGGGAGACCCAGTACTTC.

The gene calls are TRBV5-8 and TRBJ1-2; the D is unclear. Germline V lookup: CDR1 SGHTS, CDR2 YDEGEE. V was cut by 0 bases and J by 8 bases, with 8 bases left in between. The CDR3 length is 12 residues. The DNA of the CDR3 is TGTGCCAGCAGCTTGGTCGCGCGGGGCTACACCTTC. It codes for CASSLVARGYTF. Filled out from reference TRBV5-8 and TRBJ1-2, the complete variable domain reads EAGVTQSPTHLIKTRGQQATLRCSPISGHTSVYWYQQALGLGLQFLLWYDEGEERNRGNFPPRFSGRQFPNYSSELNVNALELEDSALYLCASSLVARGYTFGSGTRLTVV.

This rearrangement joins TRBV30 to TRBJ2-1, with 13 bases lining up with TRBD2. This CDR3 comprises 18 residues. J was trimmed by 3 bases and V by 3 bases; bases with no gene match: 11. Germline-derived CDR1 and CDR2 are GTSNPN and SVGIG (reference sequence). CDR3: CAWRARPGLAGFYNEQFF. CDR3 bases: TGTGCCTGGAGGGCCCGTCCGGGACTAGCGGGGTTCTACAATGAGCAGTTCTTC. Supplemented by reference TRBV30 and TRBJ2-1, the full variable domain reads SQTIHQWPATLVQPVGSPLSLECTVEGTSNPNLYWYRQAAGRGLQLLFYSVGIGQISSEVPQNLSASRPQDRQFILSSKKLLLSDSGFYLCAWRARPGLAGFYNEQFFGPGTRLTVL.

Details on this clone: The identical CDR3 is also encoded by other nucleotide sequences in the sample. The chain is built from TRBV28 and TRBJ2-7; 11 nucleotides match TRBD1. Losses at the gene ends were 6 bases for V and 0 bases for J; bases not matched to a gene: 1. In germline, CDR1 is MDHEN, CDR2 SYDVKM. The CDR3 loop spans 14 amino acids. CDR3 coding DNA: TGTGCCAGCAGGGGGACAGGGGGCTCCTACGAGCAGTACTTC. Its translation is CASRGTGGSYEQYF.

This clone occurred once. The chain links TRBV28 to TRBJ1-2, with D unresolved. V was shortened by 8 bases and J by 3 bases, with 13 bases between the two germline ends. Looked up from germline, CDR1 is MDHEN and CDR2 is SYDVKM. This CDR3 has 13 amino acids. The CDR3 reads CASFDQADYGYTF. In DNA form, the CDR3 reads TGTGCCAGCTTCGATCAGGCCGACTATGGCTACACCTTC.

This CDR3 reads CASGLVGSSGTEAFF. In DNA form, the CDR3 reads TGTGCTAGTGGTTTGGTAGGGAGTTCCGGCACTGAAGCTTTCTTT. The rearrangement links TRBV12-5 to TRBJ1-1; no firm D call. Germline loops: CDR1 LGHNT, CDR2 FRNRAP. The V and J ends lost 0 bases and 4 bases respectively, with 12 bases between them. This CDR3 is built from 15 residues.

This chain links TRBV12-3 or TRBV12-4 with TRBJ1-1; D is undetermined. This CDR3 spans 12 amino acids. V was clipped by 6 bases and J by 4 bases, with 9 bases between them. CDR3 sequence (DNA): TGTGCCAGCAGCCTTGCAGTCACTGAAGCTTTCTTT. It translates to CASSLAVTEAFF.

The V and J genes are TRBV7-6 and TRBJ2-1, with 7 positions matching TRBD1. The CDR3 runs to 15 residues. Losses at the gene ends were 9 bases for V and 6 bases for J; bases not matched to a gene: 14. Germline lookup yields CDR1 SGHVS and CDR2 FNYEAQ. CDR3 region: CASSHRDSLLNEQFF. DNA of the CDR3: TGTGCCAGTAGTCACCGGGACAGCCTCCTCAATGAGCAGTTCTTC.

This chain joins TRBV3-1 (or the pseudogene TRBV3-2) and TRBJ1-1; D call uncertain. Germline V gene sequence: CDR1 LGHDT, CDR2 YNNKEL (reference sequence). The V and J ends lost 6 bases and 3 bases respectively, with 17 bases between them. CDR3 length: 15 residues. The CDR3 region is CASRRALGYDTEAFF. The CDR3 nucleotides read TGTGCCAGCAGGCGGGCGTTGGGGTACGACACTGAAGCTTTCTTT.

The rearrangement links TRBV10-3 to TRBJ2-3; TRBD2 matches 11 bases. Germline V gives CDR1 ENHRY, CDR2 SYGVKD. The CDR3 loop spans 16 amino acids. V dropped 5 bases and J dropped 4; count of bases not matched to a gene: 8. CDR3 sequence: CAISQLAGGQADTQYF. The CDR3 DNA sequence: TGTGCCATCAGTCAATTAGCGGGAGGGCAGGCAGATACGCAGTATTTT.

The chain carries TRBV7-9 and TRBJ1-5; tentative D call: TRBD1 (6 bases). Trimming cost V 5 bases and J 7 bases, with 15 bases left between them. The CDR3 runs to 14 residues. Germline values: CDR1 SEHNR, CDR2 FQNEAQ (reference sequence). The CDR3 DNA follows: TGTGCCAGCAGCCGAGGACAGACGGGGCAGCCCCAGCATTTT. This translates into CASSRGQTGQPQHF.

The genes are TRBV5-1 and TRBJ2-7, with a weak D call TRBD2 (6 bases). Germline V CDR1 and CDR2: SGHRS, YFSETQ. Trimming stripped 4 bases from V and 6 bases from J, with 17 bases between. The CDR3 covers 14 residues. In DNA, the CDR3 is TGCGCCAGCAGCAATCCCGGGACTCCATCCGAGCAGTACTTC. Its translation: CASSNPGTPSEQYF.

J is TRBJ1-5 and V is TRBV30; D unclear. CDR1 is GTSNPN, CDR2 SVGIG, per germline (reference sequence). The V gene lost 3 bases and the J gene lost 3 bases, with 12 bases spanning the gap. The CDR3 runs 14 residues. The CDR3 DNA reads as TGTGCCTGGAGGGCCCCGGACTTCAATCAGCCCCAGCATTTT. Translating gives CAWRAPDFNQPQHF.

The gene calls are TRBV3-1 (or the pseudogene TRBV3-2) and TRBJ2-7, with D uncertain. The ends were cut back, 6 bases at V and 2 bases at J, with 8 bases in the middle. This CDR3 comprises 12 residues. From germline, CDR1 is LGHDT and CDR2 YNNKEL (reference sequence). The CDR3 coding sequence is TGTGCCAGCAGGCAGGCCACCTACGAGCAGTACTTC. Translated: CASRQATYEQYF.

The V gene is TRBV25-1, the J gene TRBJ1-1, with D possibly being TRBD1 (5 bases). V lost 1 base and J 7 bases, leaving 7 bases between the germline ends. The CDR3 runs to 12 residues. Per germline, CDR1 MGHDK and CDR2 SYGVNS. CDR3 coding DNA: TGTGCCAGCAGTGAATTGGGGGGTGAAGCTTTCTTT. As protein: CASSELGGEAFF.

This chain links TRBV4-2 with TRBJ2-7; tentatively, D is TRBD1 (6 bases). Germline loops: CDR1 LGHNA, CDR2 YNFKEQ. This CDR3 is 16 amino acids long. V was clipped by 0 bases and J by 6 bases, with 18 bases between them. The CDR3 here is CASSQEATGWGAEQYF. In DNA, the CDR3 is TGTGCCAGCAGCCAAGAAGCCACAGGGTGGGGCGCCGAGCAGTACTTC.

The CDR3 reads CASSKGSGRLNEQFF. In DNA form, the CDR3 reads TGTGCCAGCAGCAAGGGGAGCGGGAGGTTAAATGAGCAGTTCTTC. The gene calls are TRBV21-1 and TRBJ2-1; TRBD2 is taken as the D call from the table, unchecked against the DNA. TRBV21-1 has pseudogene status. The CDR3 is 15 amino acids.

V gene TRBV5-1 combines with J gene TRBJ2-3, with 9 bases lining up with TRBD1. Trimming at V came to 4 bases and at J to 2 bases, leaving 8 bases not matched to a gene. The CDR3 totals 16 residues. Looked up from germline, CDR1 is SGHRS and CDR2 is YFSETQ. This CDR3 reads CASSRTDRGFTDTQYF. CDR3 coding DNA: TGCGCCAGCAGCCGCACGGACAGGGGTTTCACAGATACGCAGTATTTT.

The CDR3 nucleotides read TGTGCCAGCAGCGCCTACCTGACTAGCGGAGGGGGGAATGAGCAGTTCTTC. This sequence encodes CASSAYLTSGGGNEQFF. The V and J genes are TRBV7-7 and TRBJ2-1; 9 positions match TRBD2. V shed 5 bases and J 7 bases; nucleotides not matched to a gene: 15. Germline V lookup: CDR1 SSHAT, CDR2 FNYEAQ (reference sequence). The CDR3 loop spans 17 amino acids.

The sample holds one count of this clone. DNA for the CDR3: TGTGCCAGCAGCTTAGACGGGACAGGGGGTCGCCAGCCCCAGCATTTT. Its protein product is CASSLDGTGGRQPQHF. The V call is TRBV11-2, the J call TRBJ1-5; 11 bases line up with TRBD1. The CDR3 runs 16 residues. The germline V gene encodes CDR1 SGHAT and CDR2 FQNNGV. Germline trimming cut 0 bases from V and 7 bases from J; bases unmatched to any gene: 5.

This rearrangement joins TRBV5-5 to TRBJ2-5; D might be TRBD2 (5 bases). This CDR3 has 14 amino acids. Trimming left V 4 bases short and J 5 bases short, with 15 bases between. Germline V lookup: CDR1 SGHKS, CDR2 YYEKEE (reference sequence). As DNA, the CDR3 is TGTGCCAGCAGCCGACGGGCCTCGGGGGAGACCCAGTACTTC. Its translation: CASSRRASGETQYF.

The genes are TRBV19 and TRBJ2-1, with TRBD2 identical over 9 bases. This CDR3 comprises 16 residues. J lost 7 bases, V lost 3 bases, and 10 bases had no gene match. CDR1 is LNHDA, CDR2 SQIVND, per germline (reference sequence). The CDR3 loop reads CASSIRGGRANNEQFF. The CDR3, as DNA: TGTGCCAGTAGTATTCGTGGCGGGAGGGCTAATAATGAGCAGTTCTTC.

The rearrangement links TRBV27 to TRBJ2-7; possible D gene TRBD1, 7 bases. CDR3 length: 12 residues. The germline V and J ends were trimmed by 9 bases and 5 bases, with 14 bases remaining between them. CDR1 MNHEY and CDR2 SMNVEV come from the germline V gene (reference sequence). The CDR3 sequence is CASRRGPDEQYF. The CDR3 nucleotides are TGTGCCAGTCGGAGGGGGCCGGACGAGCAGTACTTC.

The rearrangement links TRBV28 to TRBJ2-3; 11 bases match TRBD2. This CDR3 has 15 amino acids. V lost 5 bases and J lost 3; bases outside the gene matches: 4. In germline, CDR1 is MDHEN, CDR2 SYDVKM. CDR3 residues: CASSHGLAGTDTQYF. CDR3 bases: TGTGCCAGCAGTCACGGACTAGCGGGTACAGATACGCAGTATTTT.

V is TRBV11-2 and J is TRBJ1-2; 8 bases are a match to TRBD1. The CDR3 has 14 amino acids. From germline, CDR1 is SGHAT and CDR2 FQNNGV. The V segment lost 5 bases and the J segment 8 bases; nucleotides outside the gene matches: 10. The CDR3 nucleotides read TGTGCCAGCAGCCCCAGGGGGCTGGGGGAGGGCTACACCTTC. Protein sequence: CASSPRGLGEGYTF.

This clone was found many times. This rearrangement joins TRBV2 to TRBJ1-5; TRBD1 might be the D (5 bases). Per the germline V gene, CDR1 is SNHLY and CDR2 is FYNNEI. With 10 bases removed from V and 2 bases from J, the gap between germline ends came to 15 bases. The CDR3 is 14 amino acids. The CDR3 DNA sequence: TGTGCCACCACACAAGCGGGGGGCAATCAGCCCCAGCATTTT. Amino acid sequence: CATTQAGGNQPQHF.

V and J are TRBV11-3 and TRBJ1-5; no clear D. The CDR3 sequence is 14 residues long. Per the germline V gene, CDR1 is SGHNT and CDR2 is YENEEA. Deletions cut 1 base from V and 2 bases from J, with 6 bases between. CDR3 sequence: CASSLGQGNQPQHF. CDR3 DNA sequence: TGTGCCAGCAGCTTAGGGCAGGGCAATCAGCCCCAGCATTTT.

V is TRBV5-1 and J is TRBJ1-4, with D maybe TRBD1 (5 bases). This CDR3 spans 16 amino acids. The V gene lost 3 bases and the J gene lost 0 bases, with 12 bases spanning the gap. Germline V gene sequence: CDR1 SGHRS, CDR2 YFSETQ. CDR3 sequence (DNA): TGCGCCAGCAGCTGGGGGGACCGAACAACTAATGAAAAACTGTTTTTT. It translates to CASSWGDRTTNEKLFF.